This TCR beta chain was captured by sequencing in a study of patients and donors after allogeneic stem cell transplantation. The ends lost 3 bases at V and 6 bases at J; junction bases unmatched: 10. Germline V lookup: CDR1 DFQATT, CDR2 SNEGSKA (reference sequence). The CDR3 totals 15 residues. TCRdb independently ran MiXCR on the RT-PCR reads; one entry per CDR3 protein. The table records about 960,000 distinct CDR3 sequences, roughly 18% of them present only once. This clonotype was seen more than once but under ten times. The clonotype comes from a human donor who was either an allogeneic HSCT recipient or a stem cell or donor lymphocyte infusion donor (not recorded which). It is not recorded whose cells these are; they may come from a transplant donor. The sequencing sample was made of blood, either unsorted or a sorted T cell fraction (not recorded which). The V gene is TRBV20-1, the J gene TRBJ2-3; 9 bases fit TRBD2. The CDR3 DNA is TGCAGTGCTAGGAGCAATAGCGGGAGAAAGGATACGCAGTATTTT. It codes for CSARSNSGRKDTQYF.